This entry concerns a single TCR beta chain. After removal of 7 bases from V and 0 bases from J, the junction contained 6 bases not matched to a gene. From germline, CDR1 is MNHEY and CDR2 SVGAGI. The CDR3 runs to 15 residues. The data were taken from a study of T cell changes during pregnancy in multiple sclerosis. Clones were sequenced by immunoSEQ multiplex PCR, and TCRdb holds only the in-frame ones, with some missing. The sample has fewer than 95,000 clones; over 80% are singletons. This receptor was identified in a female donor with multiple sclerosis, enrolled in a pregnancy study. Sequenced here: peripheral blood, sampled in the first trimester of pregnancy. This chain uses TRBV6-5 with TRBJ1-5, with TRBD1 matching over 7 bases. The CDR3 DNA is TGTGCCAGCAAGCTGACAGGGTCTAGCAATCAGCCCCAGCATTTT. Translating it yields CASKLTGSSNQPQHF.